Detailed here is one TCR beta chain. What it recognizes is unknown. Random hexamers served to reverse transcribe roughly 0.5 to 1 ug RNA. By means of immunoSEQ multiplex PCR, TCR beta CDR3 spanning 54 Vbeta and 13 Jbeta underwent amplification. One entry per CDR3 protein, called by TCRdb with MiXCR from the immunoSEQ multiplex PCR reads. The table lists 150,000 or so distinct CDR3 sequences, roughly 94% of them singletons, with approximately 0.094% in the top ten. Sequencing targeted TCR beta in blood CD8+ and CD4+ T cells. The CD8+ and CD4+ T cells were isolated magnetically using a negative isolation approach, whereas the TEMRA cells were enriched by FACS. This entry comes from a study of CD8 T cells in Susac syndrome. Study-wide points: The number of individuals included in the study's TCR sequencing and HLA analysis was acknowledged as relatively small.

With 8 bases removed from V and 10 bases from J, the gap between germline ends came to 15 bases. This CDR3 spans 12 amino acids. The germline V gene encodes CDR1 LNHDA and CDR2 SQIVND (reference sequence). Sequenced input: CD4+ T cells from PBMCs. J is TRBJ2-1 and V is TRBV19; no firm D call. The sequence derives from a human donor with multiple sclerosis. CDR3 bases: TGTGCCAGTTCCCCAGATAGTGGAGAGCAGTTCTTC. It specifies CASSPDSGEQFF. Variable domain in full (rest from reference TRBV19 and TRBJ2-1): DGGITQSPKYLFRKEGQNVTLSCEQNLNHDAMYWYRQDPGQGLRLIYYSQIVNDFQKGDIAEGYSVSREKKESFPLTVTSAQKNPTAFYLCASSPDSGEQFFGPGTRLTVL.